This TCR beta chain was observed in a study of memory CD4+ T cells and cytomegalovirus serostatus. Study-level background: Of the healthy Belgian adults, several were CMV seropositive and about 24 seronegative.

Notes on this clone: Its antigen is unidentified.

Study results and limitations: CD4+ memory repertoires contained about 40% of the roughly 160 reported CMV TCRbeta sequences.

Single viable CD3+CD4+CD8-CD45RO+ cells were sorted as the memory CD4+ T cells. CDR3 size: 14 residues. Germline V gives CDR1 SGHNT, CDR2 YYREEE (reference sequence). V lost 2 bases, J lost 5 bases, and 4 bases stayed unmatched. The method was immunoSEQ multiplex PCR; TCRdb's version includes in-frame clones alone and lacks a portion of them. This table has tens of thousands of clones, approximately 80% appearing once. The sequence derives from an adult in good health and CMV-seronegative. The sequenced sample consisted of memory CD4+ T cells from blood. The V gene is TRBV5-4, the J gene TRBJ1-1, with 9 bases lining up with TRBD1. CDR3 bases: TGTGCCAGCAGCTTACAGGGGGCGAGGACTGAAGCTTTCTTT. Translating gives CASSLQGARTEAFF.